This T cell receptor (beta chain) was sequenced in a study of blood T cell repertoires in COVID-19. Study summary: Collection of acute and convalescent COVID-19 samples took place in the United States, Italy and Spain. Sources were T cells, B-cell-depleted T cells, or PBMCs; the material itself was cDNA or gDNA.

The CDR3 covers 13 residues. V was cut by 5 bases and J by 10 bases, with 14 bases left in between. The germline V gene encodes CDR1 MDHEN and CDR2 SYDVKM. Those enrolled in Seattle joined during active infection and were followed longitudinally afterward. TCRdb keeps only in-frame clones here, not all; method: immunoSEQ multiplex PCR. The table has more than 200,000 clones, roughly 84% seen once; the top ten hold 10% to 13%. What was sequenced was peripheral blood. This chain links TRBV28 with TRBJ1-4, with D possibly being TRBD1 (6 bases). The sequence was collected from a woman aged 80 or over with COVID-19, enrolled during active disease. The CDR3 DNA follows: TGTGCCAGCAGTCTCCTCATACAGGGAAAACTGTTTTTT. It encodes CASSLLIQGKLFF.